The present TCR beta chain was sequenced within a study of T-cell reconstitution after alpha-beta-depleted transplantation in children. To note about this clonotype: Its matching antigen is unknown.

The CDR3 totals 15 residues. Per the germline V gene, CDR1 is SGHDT and CDR2 is YYEEEE. Trimming removed 4 bases from V and 1 base from J; junction bases left unmatched: 6. This sample's TCRbeta library carried unique molecular identifier barcodes. A single record per CDR3 protein comes from TCRdb applying MiXCR to the PCR reads. The table lists almost 600,000 distinct CDR3 sequences, 27% of them singletons, with just over 35% in the top ten. Points from the study as a whole: After transplant, high TCRbeta diversity at day 60 in some patients arose from surviving recipient T cells and thymic progenitors. Most T-cell counts and diversity one year after the transplant came from T cells that were newly produced. Several hundred expanded graft clones reportedly gave rise to the alpha-beta T cells present about two months after transplant.

Sequences were derived from PBMCs, sampled before TCRalphabeta/CD19-depleted stem cell transplant. The receptor was derived from a boy under two years old with Wiskott-Aldrich syndrome, due to receive a stem cell transplant. The V and J genes are TRBV5-6 and TRBJ2-7; 9 bases line up with TRBD1. The CDR3 is CASSQSGTGSYEQYF. CDR3 in DNA: TGTGCCAGCAGCCAGTCCGGGACAGGGTCCTACGAGCAGTACTTC.